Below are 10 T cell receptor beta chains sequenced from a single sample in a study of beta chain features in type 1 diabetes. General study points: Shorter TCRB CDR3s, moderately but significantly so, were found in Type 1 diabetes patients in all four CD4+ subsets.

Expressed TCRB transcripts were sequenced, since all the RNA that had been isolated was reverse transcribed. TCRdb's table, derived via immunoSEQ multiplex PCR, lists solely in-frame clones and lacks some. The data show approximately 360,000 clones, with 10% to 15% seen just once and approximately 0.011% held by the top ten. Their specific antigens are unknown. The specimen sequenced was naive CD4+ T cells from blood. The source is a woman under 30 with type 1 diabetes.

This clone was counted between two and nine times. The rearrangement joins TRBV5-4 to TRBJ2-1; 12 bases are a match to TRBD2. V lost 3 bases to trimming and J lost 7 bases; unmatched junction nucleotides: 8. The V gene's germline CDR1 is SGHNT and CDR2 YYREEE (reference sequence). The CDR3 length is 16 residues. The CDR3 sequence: CASSSQTTSGGNEQFF. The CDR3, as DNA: TGTGCCAGCAGCTCTCAAACGACTAGCGGGGGTAATGAGCAGTTCTTC.

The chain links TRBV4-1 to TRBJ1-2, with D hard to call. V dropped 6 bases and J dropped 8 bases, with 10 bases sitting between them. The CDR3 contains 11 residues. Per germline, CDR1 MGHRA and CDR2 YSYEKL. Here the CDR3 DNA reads TGCGCCAGCAGGGGGAGAAACGGCTACACCTTC. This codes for CASRGRNGYTF.

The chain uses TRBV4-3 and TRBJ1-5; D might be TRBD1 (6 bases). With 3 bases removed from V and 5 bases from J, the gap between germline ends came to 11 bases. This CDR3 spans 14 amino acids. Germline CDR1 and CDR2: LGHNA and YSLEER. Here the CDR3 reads CASSQDSTYQPQHF. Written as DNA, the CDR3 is TGCGCCAGCAGCCAGGACAGCACCTATCAGCCCCAGCATTTT.

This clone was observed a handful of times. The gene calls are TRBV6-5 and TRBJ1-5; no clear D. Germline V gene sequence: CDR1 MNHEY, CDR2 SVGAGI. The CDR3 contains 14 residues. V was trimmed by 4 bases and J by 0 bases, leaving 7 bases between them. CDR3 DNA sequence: TGTGCCAGCAGTTCGTTTAGTAGCAATCAGCCCCAGCATTTT. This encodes CASSSFSSNQPQHF.

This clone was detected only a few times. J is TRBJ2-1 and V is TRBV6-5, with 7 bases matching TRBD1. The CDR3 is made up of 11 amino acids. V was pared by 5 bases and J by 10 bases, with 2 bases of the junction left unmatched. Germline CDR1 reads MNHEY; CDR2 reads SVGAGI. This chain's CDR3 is CASSRGQEQFF. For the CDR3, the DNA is TGTGCCAGCAGTAGGGGACAGGAGCAGTTCTTC.

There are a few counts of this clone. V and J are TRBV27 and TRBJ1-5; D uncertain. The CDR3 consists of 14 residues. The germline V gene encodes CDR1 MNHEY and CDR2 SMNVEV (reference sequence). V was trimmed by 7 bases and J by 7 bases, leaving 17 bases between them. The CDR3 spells CASKAQTAGQPQHF. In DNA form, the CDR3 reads TGTGCCAGCAAGGCTCAAACAGCGGGACAGCCCCAGCATTTT.

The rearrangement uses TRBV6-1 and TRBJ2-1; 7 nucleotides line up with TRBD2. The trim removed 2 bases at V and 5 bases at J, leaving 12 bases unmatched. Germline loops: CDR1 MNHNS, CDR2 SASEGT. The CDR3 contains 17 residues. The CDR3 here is CASSEYPLAATHNEQFF. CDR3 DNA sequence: TGTGCCAGCAGTGAATACCCCCTAGCGGCTACCCACAATGAGCAGTTCTTC.

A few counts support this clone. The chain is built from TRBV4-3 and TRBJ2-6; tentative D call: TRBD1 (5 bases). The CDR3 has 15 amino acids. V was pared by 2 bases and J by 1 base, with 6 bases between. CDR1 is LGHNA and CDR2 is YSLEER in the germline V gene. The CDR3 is CASSQTGSGANVLTF. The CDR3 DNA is TGCGCCAGCAGCCAAACAGGATCTGGGGCCAACGTCCTGACTTTC.

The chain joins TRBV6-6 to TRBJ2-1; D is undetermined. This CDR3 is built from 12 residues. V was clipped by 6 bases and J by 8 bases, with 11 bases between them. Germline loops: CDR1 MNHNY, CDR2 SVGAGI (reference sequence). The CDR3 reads CASSPDWYEQFF. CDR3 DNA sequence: TGTGCCAGCAGCCCCGACTGGTATGAGCAGTTCTTC.

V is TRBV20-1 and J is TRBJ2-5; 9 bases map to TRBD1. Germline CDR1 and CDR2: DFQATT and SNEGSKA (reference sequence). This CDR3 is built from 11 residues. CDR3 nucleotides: TGCACCGGGGACAGGGAGGAGACCCAGTACTTC. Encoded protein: CTGDREETQYF.